This TCR beta chain is from a study of T cell responses to AZD1222 COVID-19 vaccine. Using immunoSEQ multiplex PCR, the repertoire was profiled, and TCRdb retains in-frame clones only, with some absent. The sample has about 28,000 clones, approximately 78% seen once. Losses at the gene ends were 4 bases for V and 4 bases for J; bases not matched to a gene: 4. CDR3 length equals 14 residues. The germline CDR1 and CDR2 sequences are SGHDN and FVKESK. General study results and limits: Vaccine-related CD4 TCRs covered spike, predominating at 160-218 and 743-854. AZD1222 recipients seropositive at baseline numbered only six or seven. Researchers took repertoire samples only after the peak T cell response had come. Spike-specific TCRs gained breadth and depth after people received two AZD1222 doses.

As regards this clone: Antigen unknown.

This clonotype was obtained from an adult in good health. The V gene is TRBV14, the J gene TRBJ2-1; 7 nucleotides agree with TRBD1. Sample: peripheral blood, taken on day 0 of AZD1222 vaccination. The CDR3 here is CASSLGQEYNEQFF. For the CDR3, the DNA is TGTGCCAGCAGCCTTGGACAGGAGTACAATGAGCAGTTCTTC.